This T cell receptor beta chain originates from a study of shared clonotypes between healthy human individuals (dated by TCRdb to 2020 to 2022). In terms of the full investigation: The cohort included a few men and two women between 18 and 49 years of age. Per donor, three plates each were used for CD4 naive and CD4 memory, two for CD8 naive, and one for CD8 memory. Blood TCR repertoires of a handful of healthy adults were deeply sequenced to estimate repertoire size and the extent of clonotype sharing between individuals. Different laboratories and diverse techniques were used to prepare libraries and sequence TCR repertoires, to increase sequencing depth and limit assay-specific biases. Per donor, leukapheresis produced somewhere between about 0.94 and 9.5 billion PBMCs. Results the study describes overall, beyond this receptor: Pairwise subsampling indicated that sequencing depth was expected to affect the degree of clonotype sharing among donors. Because the study included only a small number of donors, the genetic and exposure-history diversity represented was limited. Incomplete sequencing was indicated by rarefaction of sorted-subset datasets, despite the large sequencing depth. About 4.5% of naive CD4, 3.5% of naive CD8, around 2.3% of memory CD4, and about 0.4% of memory CD8 clonotypes were shared across four donors. Compared with non-shared clonotypes, clonotypes shared by all four sorted-subset donors had higher generation probabilities. Only blood was sampled, and tissue TCR repertoires likely differ from those in blood. Estimated clonotype richness was generally larger for naive than for memory subsets.

Using the deep immunoSEQ assay, multiplex PCR amplified TCR CDR3 regions from genomic DNA. For each cell subset, the extracted genomic DNA was distributed evenly across all wells of several immunoSEQ 96-well plates, and each plate served as one replicate. For sorted subsets, each replicate PCR was loaded with approximately 190 ng genomic DNA, equivalent to about 30,000 T cell genomes. Purified libraries were measured with a Qubit 3.0 fluorometer, size-checked on a Bioanalyzer 2100, and measured again with the KAPA Library Quantification kit. Every immunoSEQ 96-well plate was sequenced on a separate single-read 150-cycle Illumina NextSeq 550 flow cell. Under the source paper's analysis protocol: The immunoSEQ output contained only junctional sequences without quality scores, so filtering could not match that applied to full-length reads. To assign V/J genes and CDR3, sequences were annotated using PyIR, a Python wrapper for IgBLAST v1.9, with IMGT germline references. Reads were filtered out if the reads had weak V/J assignments (E-value above 1e-6), no CDR3, stop codons, out-of-frame junctions, or ambiguous translated residues. V3J clonotypes were defined by identical inferred V gene, J gene, and CDR3 amino acid sequence. The percentage overlap between two repertoires was calculated by dividing the number of shared unique clonotypes by the size of the smaller repertoire. RTK rarefaction, the Chao1 estimator, and Recon v2.1 estimates of unobserved clonotypes were used to assess repertoire richness. OLGA was used to compute generation probabilities for all TCRbeta clonotypes that the gDNA method yielded from a few donors. In its TCRdb copy, this immuneACCESS table keeps in-frame sequences only and misses some clones. Where compared with another copy, unresolved V genes explain less than half of these, and the others have no known cause. V and J calls and clone size come straight from that table; D and trimming were deduced from the DNA. The sample table lists roughly 2.2 million clones, just under 95% of them with a count of one. Of the sample, more than 0.35% falls within the top ten clones.

From the cysteine up to the phenylalanine, the CDR3 has a length of 16 residues. Solely the CDR3 DNA is kept, with 48 bases framed from the first base. CDR1 and CDR2, per the germline V gene, are SGHDT and YYEEEE. The V end loses 4 bases and the J end loses 4 bases, and a stretch of 19 bases separates them. Concerning this clone: There is no known antigen for this receptor. No quality values exist for individual bases; no much larger clone is one base distant.

The donors were healthy, HIV-negative adults with no recently reported acute infections or vaccinations. All donors were Caucasian adults living in Nashville, Tennessee, USA. CD4+ T cells were enriched by magnetic negative selection; naive cells were then positively selected on CD45RA, and the negative fraction formed the memory subset. Blood was obtained by leukapheresis, after which PBMCs were separated by Ficoll-Histopaque density gradient centrifugation and cryopreserved in liquid nitrogen vapor phase. Purity and quantity of every magnetically sorted T cell population were checked by analytical flow cytometry. From each sorted fraction, genomic DNA was isolated and quantified by UV absorbance on a Nanodrop 2000c.

The chain was built from TRBV5-6 and TRBJ2-3; no D segment can be confidently identified. This TCR came from a young man in good health. Some clones in this sample may be carry-over from other donors' samples. Source material: naive CD4+ T cells from PBMCs. The cell subset or site label, read with the paper, signifies: CD45RA+ positively selected. The CDR3 protein is CASSPLKVAAADTQYF. The DNA is as follows: TGTGCCAGCAGCCCCCTTAAGGTAGCAGCTGCAGATACGCAGTATTTT.